This T cell receptor (beta chain) derives from a study of blood T cell repertoires in COVID-19. Study-level information: Sites in the United States, Italy and Spain provided acute and convalescent COVID-19 samples. Sources were T cells, B-cell-depleted T cells, or PBMCs; the material itself was cDNA or gDNA.

The V gene's germline CDR1 is MDHEN and CDR2 SYDVKM. The V gene end was trimmed by 6 bases and the J gene end by 4 bases; junction bases not matched to a gene: 10. The CDR3 runs to 15 residues. Measured with immunoSEQ multiplex PCR; TCRdb has only the in-frame clones, and not every one. Of roughly 100,000 clones listed, more than 85% are singletons. The clonotype was recovered from a man younger than 35 with acute or convalescent COVID-19. What was sequenced was peripheral blood. The V gene is TRBV28, the J gene TRBJ2-7, with 9 bases identical to TRBD2. The CDR3 is CASSRPGGRAYEQYF. The CDR3 nucleotides read TGTGCCAGCAGCCGACCTGGCGGGAGGGCATACGAGCAGTACTTC.